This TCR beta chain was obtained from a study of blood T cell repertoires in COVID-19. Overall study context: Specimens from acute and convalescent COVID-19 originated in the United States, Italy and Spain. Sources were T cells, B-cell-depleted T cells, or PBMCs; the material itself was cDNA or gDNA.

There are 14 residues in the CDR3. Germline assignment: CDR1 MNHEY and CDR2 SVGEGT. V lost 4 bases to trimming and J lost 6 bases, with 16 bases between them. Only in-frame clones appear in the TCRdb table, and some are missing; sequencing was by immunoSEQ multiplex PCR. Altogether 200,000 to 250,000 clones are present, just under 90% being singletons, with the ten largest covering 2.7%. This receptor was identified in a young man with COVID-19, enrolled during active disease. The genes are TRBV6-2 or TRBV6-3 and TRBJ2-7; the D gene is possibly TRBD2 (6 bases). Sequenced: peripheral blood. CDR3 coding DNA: TGTGCCAGCAGTTCTGTCGGGGGACCTACCGAGCAGTACTTC. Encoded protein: CASSSVGGPTEQYF.